The 21 T cell receptor beta chains reported below all come from one sample, sequenced in a study of T cell responses to AZD1222 COVID-19 vaccine. TCRdb's table, derived via immunoSEQ multiplex PCR, lists solely in-frame clones and lacks some. The table shows 90,000 to 120,000 clones, with 80% to 95% occurring only once. Sample: peripheral blood, taken 28 days after the second AZD1222 dose. The receptor source for this set is an adult who received the AZD1222 COVID-19 vaccine.

The rearrangement uses TRBV5-1 and TRBJ2-1; D might be TRBD1 or TRBD2, each matching 5 bases. Trimming stripped 1 base from V and 7 bases from J, with 9 bases between. CDR3 size: 13 residues. The germline V gene encodes CDR1 SGHRS and CDR2 YFSETQ. CDR3 sequence (DNA): TGCGCCAGCAGCTTGCGATGGGGGAATGAGCAGTTCTTC. Its translation: CASSLRWGNEQFF.

The genes are TRBV9 and TRBJ2-7; 7 nucleotides align to TRBD2. J gave up 2 bases and V 0 bases, and 5 bases lay outside the gene matches. In germline, CDR1 is SGDLS, CDR2 YYNGEE. The CDR3 sequence is 15 residues long. The CDR3 bases are TGTGCCAGCAGCGTAGGCGGGAGCTCGGCCTACGAGCAGTACTTC. Protein: CASSVGGSSAYEQYF.

This clone was observed once. This chain connects TRBV27 to TRBJ1-2, with D perhaps TRBD1 (5 bases). The CDR3 spans 14 residues. The germline V gene encodes CDR1 MNHEY and CDR2 SMNVEV (reference sequence). The V end lost 5 bases, the J end lost 0 bases, and 10 bases lay between the germline ends. The CDR3 DNA is TGTGCCAGCAGTCCGCCGGGGCCTAACTATGGCTACACCTTC. It translates to CASSPPGPNYGYTF.

The genes are TRBV20-1 and TRBJ2-5, with D maybe TRBD2 (5 bases). Deletions cut 3 bases from V and 3 bases from J, with 5 bases between. Germline CDR1 and CDR2: DFQATT and SNEGSKA (reference sequence). The CDR3 totals 11 residues. The CDR3 coding sequence is TGCAGTGCTAGCGGGGAAGAGACCCAGTACTTC. Encoded protein: CSASGEETQYF.

The chain combines TRBV19 with TRBJ2-7; D might be TRBD1 (5 bases). Germline V CDR1 and CDR2: LNHDA, SQIVND (reference sequence). This CDR3 is built from 14 residues. V lost 6 bases and J lost 11, with 23 bases in between. The CDR3 nucleotides are TGTGCCAGTAGCAATAGTGGACACCTTAGAGAAGAGTACTTC. Translated: CASSNSGHLREEYF.

This clone was picked up one time. At the DNA level, this CDR3 is encoded by other sequences in the same sample as well. This chain joins TRBV30 and TRBJ1-5; D is unresolved. The ends were cut back, 0 bases at V and 1 base at J, with 4 bases in the middle. CDR1 and CDR2 from the germline V gene are GTSNPN and SVGIG (reference sequence). There are 13 residues in the CDR3. CDR3 sequence reads: CAWSVGSNQPQHF. DNA of the CDR3: TGTGCCTGGAGTGTTGGGAGCAATCAGCCCCAGCATTTT.

The CDR3 sequence: CASSLVSGVNNSPLHF. CDR3 in DNA: TGCGCCAGCAGCTTGGTTTCAGGGGTTAATAATTCACCCCTCCACTTT. This chain connects TRBV5-1 to TRBJ1-6; D may be TRBD1 (6 bases). This CDR3 contains 16 residues. V lost 0 bases, J lost 5 bases, and 12 bases lay in between. Germline V gene data show CDR1 as SGHRS and CDR2 as YFSETQ.

The chain uses TRBV10-1 and TRBJ1-4; 7 bases agree with TRBD1. CDR3 size: 16 residues. J was trimmed by 5 bases and V by 3 bases; bases with no gene match: 9. Germline V gene lookup returns CDR1 WNHNN and CDR2 SYGVQD (reference sequence). The CDR3 DNA reads TGCGCCAGCAGTGATCCCAAGGACAGGAAGAATGAAAAACTGTTTTTT. Residues: CASSDPKDRKNEKLFF.

The rearrangement links TRBV11-3 to TRBJ2-7, with D tentatively TRBD1 (6 bases). Germline V lookup: CDR1 SGHNT, CDR2 YENEEA. Trimming pared 5 bases from V and 2 bases from J, leaving 13 bases between. CDR3 size: 14 residues. CDR3 DNA: TGTGCCAGCAGCCAAGTGAACAGGGCCTACGAGCAGTACTTC. Translation gives CASSQVNRAYEQYF.

This sequence joins TRBV28 and TRBJ2-5; D is undetermined. Looked up from germline, CDR1 is MDHEN and CDR2 is SYDVKM. Trimming cost V 2 bases and J 3 bases, with 10 bases left between them. The CDR3 totals 14 residues. In DNA, the CDR3 is TGTGCCAGCAGTTTACCCGGACGGAAAGAGACCCAGTACTTC. Translation gives CASSLPGRKETQYF.

The rearrangement links TRBV19 to TRBJ2-1, with 8 bases lining up with TRBD2. The germline CDR1 and CDR2 sequences are LNHDA and SQIVND (reference sequence). Trimming took 7 bases from V and 14 from J; bases not matched to a gene: 7. The CDR3 consists of 11 residues. As DNA, the CDR3 is TGTGCCAGTACCTCCGGGACTAGAAAGTTCTTC. Translated: CASTSGTRKFF.

This rearrangement joins TRBV3-1 (or the pseudogene TRBV3-2) to TRBJ2-7; D perhaps matches TRBD2 (5 bases). V dropped 0 bases and J dropped 5 bases, with 14 bases sitting between them. CDR1 LGHDT and CDR2 YNNKEL come from the germline V gene (reference sequence). CDR3 length: 15 residues. CDR3 in amino acids: CASSQEGWGVDEQYF. The DNA of the CDR3 is TGTGCCAGCAGCCAAGAAGGCTGGGGAGTTGACGAGCAGTACTTC.

This clone has only a few counts. The chain carries TRBV19 and TRBJ2-5, with 9 nucleotides matching TRBD2. V lost 3 bases to trimming and J lost 3 bases; unmatched junction nucleotides: 8. The CDR3 runs 16 residues. Germline V lookup: CDR1 LNHDA, CDR2 SQIVND (reference sequence). The CDR3 DNA reads as TGTGCCAGTAGTATCATGGGACTAGCTCGAAAAGAGACCCAGTACTTC. Translation: CASSIMGLARKETQYF. Drawing the rest from reference TRBV19 and TRBJ2-5, the complete variable domain is DGGITQSPKYLFRKEGQNVTLSCEQNLNHDAMYWYRQDPGQGLRLIYYSQIVNDFQKGDIAEGYSVSREKKESFPLTVTSAQKNPTAFYLCASSIMGLARKETQYFGPGTRLLVL.

The chain uses TRBV27 and TRBJ1-2; perhaps TRBD1 as D (6 bases). Trimming stripped 6 bases from V and 7 bases from J, with 21 bases between. Per the germline V gene, CDR1 is MNHEY and CDR2 is SMNVEV (reference sequence). The CDR3 is 15 amino acids. The CDR3 DNA follows: TGTGCCAGCAGGCAGGCGGGGGGCCTAGTGGGTGGCTACACCTTC. This gives the protein CASRQAGGLVGGYTF.

CDR3 loop: CASAQGVQPQHF. DNA of the CDR3: TGTGCCAGCGCACAGGGTGTTCAGCCCCAGCATTTT. The chain has TRBV6-5 and TRBJ1-5, with D maybe TRBD1 (6 bases). V was pared by 8 bases and J by 6 bases, with 11 bases between. The CDR3 loop spans 12 amino acids. Germline V lookup: CDR1 MNHEY, CDR2 SVGAGI.

The chain is built from TRBV6-2 or TRBV6-3 and TRBJ2-1; D is uncertain. Trimming left V 0 bases short and J 4 bases short, with 13 bases between. The CDR3 covers 16 residues. Per germline, CDR1 MNHEY and CDR2 SVGEGT. CDR3: CASSYSNRIPYNEQFF. The CDR3 coding sequence is TGTGCCAGCAGTTACTCGAACCGGATCCCATACAATGAGCAGTTCTTC.

As concerns this clone: A read error may account for a junction end that differs from germline. This chain connects TRBV19 to TRBJ2-7; D is unclear. Germline-derived CDR1 and CDR2 are LNHDA and SQIVND (reference sequence). The CDR3 is 9 amino acids. CDR3 nucleotide sequence: TGTGCCAGTAGTATCTTGGAACACTTC. Its translation: CASSILEHF. The full variable domain, completed using reference TRBV19 and TRBJ2-7, is DGGITQSPKYLFRKEGQNVTLSCEQNLNHDAMYWYRQDPGQGLRLIYYSQIVNDFQKGDIAEGYSVSREKKESFPLTVTSAQKNPTAFYLCASSILEHFGPGTRLTVT.

This CDR3 reads CASSGDRGRGGELFF. DNA for the CDR3: TGTGCCAGCAGCGGGGACAGGGGGCGAGGCGGGGAGCTGTTTTTT. The chain uses TRBV2 and TRBJ2-2; 12 bases map to TRBD1. Germline-derived CDR1 and CDR2 are SNHLY and FYNNEI. Germline trimming cut 6 bases from V and 7 bases from J; bases unmatched to any gene: 6. The CDR3 extends over 15 amino acids.

This sequence joins TRBV5-1 and TRBJ2-5, with D possibly being TRBD1 (6 bases). The CDR3 contains 13 residues. The V gene lost 0 bases and the J gene lost 6 bases, with 9 bases spanning the gap. Germline CDR1 is SGHRS and CDR2 is YFSETQ. CDR3 protein: CASSLDRAKTQYF. Here the CDR3 DNA reads TGCGCCAGCAGCTTGGACAGGGCCAAGACCCAGTACTTC.

The chain couples TRBV4-1 to TRBJ1-2, with D maybe TRBD1 (5 bases). The germline V gene encodes CDR1 MGHRA and CDR2 YSYEKL. CDR3 length: 14 residues. The V end was cut by 0 bases, the J end by 7 bases, with 12 bases between. The CDR3 loop reads CASSQDLNRSGYTF. The CDR3 nucleotides read TGCGCCAGCAGCCAAGATCTTAACAGGAGTGGCTACACCTTC.

CDR3 coding DNA: TGTGCCAGCAGTTTATCGCAGGTTGGGTCACCCCTCCACTTT. Its translation is CASSLSQVGSPLHF. V is TRBV27 and J is TRBJ1-6; D remains unclear. Looked up from germline, CDR1 is MNHEY and CDR2 is SMNVEV (reference sequence). CDR3 length: 14 residues. The germline V and J ends were trimmed by 0 bases and 10 bases, with 10 bases remaining between them.